Listed below are T cell receptor beta chains from one sample, sequenced in a study of T cell responses to AZD1222 COVID-19 vaccine. Profiled with immunoSEQ multiplex PCR; TCRdb holds only in-frame clones, not every one. The sample includes 75,000 to 95,000 clones, about 85% of them seen just once. The sequencing here drew on peripheral blood, taken on day 0 of AZD1222 vaccination. The receptors were gathered from an adult in good health. Each CDR3 is given with its conserved first and last residue. D genes are given only for firm matches. Expanded clones get a size class; other rows say once, few or many, or leave the size out.

D	V	size	J	CDR3	DNA
-	TRBV14	few	TRBJ1-2	CASSSLSGTLNYGYTF	TGTGCCAGCAGCTCCCTCTCCGGGACTCTAAACTATGGCTACACCTTC
TRBD2	TRBV3-1/TRBV3-2	-	TRBJ2-1	CASSDRGDSYNEQFF	TGTGCCAGCAGCGATCGGGGGGACTCCTACAATGAGCAGTTCTTC
-	TRBV19	once	TRBJ1-2	CASSQNRDRYTF	TGTGCCAGTAGCCAGAACAGGGATCGCTACACCTTC
-	TRBV15	-	TRBJ2-7	CATSSIHPGPGFSEQYF	TGTGCCACCAGCAGTATCCATCCGGGACCGGGCTTTAGCGAGCAGTACTTC
-	TRBV5-6	medium-sized	TRBJ2-5	CASSLSAGRKTQYF	TGTGCCAGCAGCTTGTCCGCAGGGCGGAAGACCCAGTACTTC
-	TRBV5-6	-	TRBJ1-6	CASSPRRNSPLHF	TGTGCCAGCAGCCCCCGTAGAAATTCACCCCTCCACTTT
TRBD1	TRBV11-2	-	TRBJ1-2	CASSPRPGGGYTF	TGTGCCAGCAGCCCCCGCCCAGGGGGTGGCTACACCTTC
TRBD2	TRBV9	-	TRBJ2-5	CASSAPGLASGTQYF	TGTGCCAGCAGCGCCCCGGGACTAGCGAGTGGGACCCAGTACTTC
TRBD1	TRBV7-3	-	TRBJ2-4	CASSFLVAGGQKKYF	TGTGCCAGCAGCTTTCTTGTGGCAGGGGGCCAAAAAAAGTACTTC
-	TRBV4-1	-	TRBJ1-5	CASSLSSPEPQHF	TGCGCCAGCAGCCTTAGCTCTCCGGAGCCCCAGCATTTT
-	TRBV7-9	-	TRBJ1-2	CASSSRGQGWGYGYTF	TGTGCCAGCAGCTCTCGTGGGCAGGGATGGGGCTATGGCTACACCTTC
-	TRBV7-2	-	TRBJ1-3	CASSWDPTNTIYF	TGTGCCAGCAGCTGGGACCCGACGAACACCATATATTTT
-	TRBV7-9	-	TRBJ1-1	CASSSSGVEGEAFF	TGTGCCAGCAGCTCCTCGGGGGTGGAAGGAGAAGCTTTCTTT
-	TRBV6-5	-	TRBJ2-5	CASSYPLGPTQYF	TGTGCCAGCAGTTACCCCTTGGGGCCGACCCAGTACTTC
-	TRBV19	-	TRBJ1-5	CASNPRGVEDQPQHF	TGTGCCAGTAACCCCAGGGGAGTGGAGGATCAGCCCCAGCATTTT
-	TRBV11-2	-	TRBJ2-7	CASSPMGVYEQYF	TGTGCCAGCAGTCCTATGGGGGTTTACGAGCAGTACTTC
-	TRBV7-6	-	TRBJ2-4	CASSPRAGLGDKNIQYF	TGTGCCAGCAGCCCGCGTGCGGGGCTGGGGGACAAAAACATTCAGTACTTC
-	TRBV7-2	-	TRBJ1-6	CASSLEGVGSPLHF	TGTGCCAGCAGCTTAGAAGGGGTAGGTTCACCCCTCCACTTT
-	TRBV19	-	TRBJ1-6	CASSPGGIGNSPLHF	TGTGCCAGTAGCCCGGGGGGGATCGGGAATTCACCCCTCCACTTT
TRBD1	TRBV11-3	-	TRBJ2-3	CASSPGQHSTDTQYF	TGTGCCAGCAGCCCGGGACAGCATAGCACAGATACGCAGTATTTT
-	TRBV6-1	-	TRBJ1-2	CASSEAPPPTGKQGYTF	TGTGCCAGCAGTGAAGCCCCTCCCCCGACTGGGAAACAGGGCTACACCTTC
-	TRBV5-6	-	TRBJ1-2	CASSLTSWGNYGYTF	TGTGCCAGCAGCTTGACTTCATGGGGAAACTATGGCTACACCTTC
-	TRBV7-2	once	TRBJ2-7	CASNYDRSYEQYF	TGTGCCAGCAACTACGACAGGTCCTACGAGCAGTACTTC
-	TRBV7-6	-	TRBJ2-5	CASSLSTGTIETQYF	TGTGCCAGCAGCTTATCCACGGGGACCATAGAGACCCAGTACTTC
-	TRBV5-6	-	TRBJ2-4	CASSFYSGIAKNIQYF	TGTGCCAGCAGCTTTTATAGCGGAATAGCCAAAAACATTCAGTACTTC
TRBD1	TRBV5-1	-	TRBJ1-2	CASSSSTGENGYTF	TGCGCCAGCAGCTCATCGACAGGGGAAAATGGCTACACCTTC
TRBD1	TRBV24-1	few	TRBJ1-4	CATSDPGQQNEKLFF	TGTGCCACCAGTGACCCGGGACAGCAGAATGAAAAACTGTTTTTT
TRBD1	TRBV5-5	-	TRBJ1-1	CASRPGQGAITEAFF	TGTGCCAGCAGACCGGGACAGGGGGCGATCACTGAAGCTTTCTTT
-	TRBV11-2	-	TRBJ2-5	CASSRLEGTQYF	TGTGCCAGCAGCCGCCTAGAAGGGACCCAGTACTTC
TRBD2	TRBV9	-	TRBJ2-1	CASSVEGASGVYNEQFF	TGTGCCAGCAGCGTAGAGGGGGCTAGCGGGGTTTACAATGAGCAGTTCTTC
-	TRBV19	-	TRBJ1-1	CASRGTSGTEAFF	TGTGCCAGTCGGGGGACTTCCGGGACTGAAGCTTTCTTT
-	TRBV30	-	TRBJ1-1	CAWSVLTEAFF	TGTGCCTGGAGTGTTCTCACTGAAGCTTTCTTT
-	TRBV6-5	-	TRBJ1-4	CASRTTYGGDEKLFF	TGTGCCAGCAGGACGACTTACGGAGGGGATGAAAAACTGTTTTTT
-	TRBV30	-	TRBJ1-4	CAWSPLRNEKLFF	TGTGCCTGGAGTCCACTTCGTAATGAAAAACTGTTTTTT
-	TRBV7-2	-	TRBJ1-6	CASSLDPNSPLHF	TGTGCCAGCAGCTTAGACCCAAACTCACCCCTCCACTTT
TRBD1	TRBV15	-	TRBJ1-3	CATSRAGTGIGNTIYF	TGTGCCACCAGCAGGGCCGGGACAGGAATAGGTAACACCATATATTTT
TRBD2	TRBV3-1/TRBV3-2	-	TRBJ2-3	CASSQMGTSGAGTDTQYF	TGTGCCAGCAGCCAGATGGGGACTAGCGGGGCGGGGACAGATACGCAGTATTTT
-	TRBV6-5	-	TRBJ1-4	CASSYRELGEKLFF	TGTGCCAGCAGTTACAGGGAACTAGGAGAAAAACTGTTTTTT
-	TRBV7-8	-	TRBJ2-7	CASSLRPGFNEQYF	TGTGCCAGCAGCTTGAGACCGGGGTTCAACGAGCAGTACTTC
TRBD2	TRBV27	-	TRBJ2-2	CASSLRAYGTTKNTGELFF	TGTGCCAGCAGTTTAAGGGCCTACGGGACTACGAAGAACACCGGGGAGCTGTTTTTT
TRBD1	TRBV2	-	TRBJ1-1	CAERTGGTEAFF	TGTGCCGAGAGGACAGGGGGCACTGAAGCTTTCTTT
-	TRBV7-8	-	TRBJ1-5	CASSSLPSGNQPQHF	TGTGCCAGCAGCTCCCTTCCTTCGGGCAATCAGCCCCAGCATTTT
-	TRBV10-2	-	TRBJ2-7	CASSEGGYEQYF	TGCGCCAGCAGTGAGGGGGGCTACGAGCAGTACTTC
TRBD1	TRBV19	-	TRBJ1-2	CASSTPGQEIYGYTF	TGTGCCAGTAGTACTCCGGGACAGGAGATCTATGGCTACACCTTC
-	TRBV5-1	-	TRBJ2-5	CASSSDPSEVTQYF	TGCGCCAGCAGCTCGGACCCCAGTGAGGTGACCCAGTACTTC